What follows are 22 T cell receptor beta chains derived from one specimen sequenced in a study of identical twins. Each CDR3 protein gets one entry after TCRdb re-called the 5' RACE reads with MiXCR. The sample holds about 730,000 distinct CDR3 sequences, roughly 20% seen once. These data are also associated with another study on T cells expressing NK-cell markers.

Material for sequencing was PBMCs. These TCRs come from a woman between 18 and 29 years old in good health.

This clonotype was counted a single time. This rearrangement joins TRBV7-2 to TRBJ2-7; D not resolved. CDR3 length: 14 residues. Trimming took 1 base from V and 3 from J, leaving 10 bases between them. CDR1 SGHTA and CDR2 FQGNSA come from the germline V gene. Here the CDR3 reads CASSLVTASYEQYF. CDR3 nucleotides: TGTGCCAGCAGCTTAGTTACGGCGAGCTACGAGCAGTACTTC.

The chain uses TRBV5-1 and TRBJ1-6, with D possibly TRBD1 on 5 matching bases. Germline-derived CDR1 and CDR2 are SGHRS and YFSETQ. V lost 1 base, J lost 5 bases, and 16 bases lay in between. This CDR3 has 17 residues. This CDR3 reads CASSLTGPTLNNSPLHF. In nucleotides, the CDR3 is TGCGCCAGCAGCTTGACAGGCCCTACCCTTAATAATTCACCCCTCCACTTT.

This sequence joins TRBV27 and TRBJ1-4, with 9 bases that match TRBD1. Trimming took 3 bases from V and 0 from J; bases not matched to a gene: 8. The CDR3 is 18 amino acids. The germline CDR1 and CDR2 sequences are MNHEY and SMNVEV (reference sequence). The CDR3 DNA sequence: TGTGCCAGCAGTTTCCTCGGGACAGGGAGCGCAACTAATGAAAAACTGTTTTTT. This translates into CASSFLGTGSATNEKLFF.

V gene TRBV18 combines with J gene TRBJ2-2, with 7 bases matching TRBD1. V lost 3 bases, J lost 0 bases, and 7 bases stayed unmatched. From germline, CDR1 is KGHSH and CDR2 LQKENI. This CDR3 region has 17 residues. CDR3 amino acids: CASSPVPGQSNTGELFF. CDR3 coding DNA: TGTGCCAGCTCACCCGTCCCGGGACAGTCGAACACCGGGGAGCTGTTTTTT. Drawing the rest from reference TRBV18 and TRBJ2-2, the complete variable domain is NAGVMQNPRHLVRRRGQEARLRCSPMKGHSHVYWYRQLPEEGLKFMVYLQKENIIDESGMPKERFSAEFPKEGPSILRIQQVVRGDSAAYFCASSPVPGQSNTGELFFGEGSRLTVL.

V is TRBV20-1 and J is TRBJ2-7; D unresolved. V gave up 0 bases and J gave up 4 bases, with 13 bases separating them. The CDR3 is 14 amino acids. CDR1 and CDR2 (germline): DFQATT, SNEGSKA (reference sequence). The CDR3: CSARDWKAGYEQYF. DNA for the CDR3: TGCAGTGCTAGAGATTGGAAGGCTGGGTACGAGCAGTACTTC.

This clonotype appeared many times. The V and J genes are TRBV7-9 and TRBJ1-2; D not certain. With 4 bases removed from V and 1 base from J, the gap between germline ends came to 19 bases. Germline V gene sequence: CDR1 SEHNR, CDR2 FQNEAQ (reference sequence). The CDR3 is 17 residues long. The DNA of the CDR3 is TGTGCCAGCAGCTATCCGAAAACCGGTCGAATTAACTATGGCTACACCTTC. This codes for CASSYPKTGRINYGYTF. Filled out from reference TRBV7-9 and TRBJ1-2, the complete variable domain reads DTGVSQNPRHKITKRGQNVTFRCDPISEHNRLYWYRQTLGQGPEFLTYFQNEAQLEKSRLLSDRFSAERPKGSFSTLEIQRTEQGDSAMYLCASSYPKTGRINYGYTFGSGTRLTVV.

The chain employs TRBV7-2 and TRBJ2-4; weak D call: TRBD2 (6 bases). The germline CDR1 and CDR2 sequences are SGHTA and FQGNSA. CDR3 length: 15 residues. V dropped 5 bases and J dropped 5 bases, with 16 bases sitting between them. CDR3 sequence (DNA): TGTGCCAGCAGCGGCGACGGGACTTCTCAAAACATTCAGTACTTC. Translating gives CASSGDGTSQNIQYF.

The rearrangement uses TRBV9 and TRBJ2-3; D ambiguous. The V gene's germline CDR1 is SGDLS and CDR2 YYNGEE. This CDR3 spans 13 amino acids. Between the trimmed V and J ends, which lost 3 bases and 8 bases, there was a span of 13 bases. CDR3 residues: CASSGSPPGTQYF. CDR3 nucleotide sequence: TGTGCCAGCAGCGGTTCTCCTCCAGGTACGCAGTATTTT. The complete variable domain, with remaining parts taken from reference TRBV9 and TRBJ2-3, reads DSGVTQTPKHLITATGQRVTLRCSPRSGDLSVYWYQQSLDQGLQFLIQYYNGEERAKGNILERFSAQQFPDLHSELNLSSLELGDSALYFCASSGSPPGTQYFGPGTRLTVL.

This clonotype was picked up a small number of times. The chain joins TRBV6-5 to TRBJ2-5; D remains unclear. Trimming removed 2 bases from V and 2 bases from J, with 12 bases in between. The CDR3 is 15 amino acids. CDR1 is MNHEY and CDR2 is SVGAGI in the germline V gene. Here the CDR3 DNA reads TGTGCCAGCAGTTACGGGTCTGTCAGGCAAGAGACCCAGTACTTC. It specifies CASSYGSVRQETQYF.

CDR3 protein: CASSLGVLPNTQYF. The DNA for the CDR3 is TGCGCCAGCAGCTTGGGGGTACTCCCAAATACGCAGTATTTT. The V gene is TRBV5-1, the J gene TRBJ2-3, with D unresolved. Trimming cost V 0 bases and J 7 bases, with 12 bases left between them. Germline V gene lookup returns CDR1 SGHRS and CDR2 YFSETQ. CDR3 length equals 14 residues.

The CDR3 DNA reads TGCGCCAGCGCCGTGGTAGACAGCGAATACGAGCAGTACTTC. It yields the protein CASAVVDSEYEQYF. The J gene is TRBJ2-7, the V gene TRBV5-1; a possible D gene is TRBD1 (5 bases). V lost 7 bases to trimming and J lost 4 bases, with 18 bases between them. The CDR3 totals 14 residues. Per the germline V gene, CDR1 is SGHRS and CDR2 is YFSETQ. The whole variable domain, remainder taken from reference TRBV5-1 and TRBJ2-7, is KAGVTQTPRYLIKTRGQQVTLSCSPISGHRSVSWYQQTPGQGLQFLFEYFSETQRNKGNFPGRFSGRQFSNSRSEMNVSTLELGDSALYLCASAVVDSEYEQYFGPGTRLTVT.

CDR3 sequence reads: CASSQDTYNQPQHF. For the CDR3, the DNA is TGTGCCAGCAGCCAAGACACCTACAATCAGCCCCAGCATTTT. V gene TRBV3-1 combines with J gene TRBJ1-5, with D unresolved. Trimming stripped 0 bases from V and 3 bases from J, with 6 bases between. The CDR3 totals 14 residues. Germline CDR1 LGHDT, CDR2 YNNKEL (reference sequence).

The chain is built from TRBV12-3 or TRBV12-4 and TRBJ1-5, with D possibly being TRBD1 (5 bases). This CDR3 has 14 residues. Trimming pared 2 bases from V and 3 bases from J, leaving 8 bases between. CDR3 sequence: CASSLLRDNQPQHF. For the CDR3, the DNA is TGTGCCAGCAGTTTACTCAGGGACAATCAGCCCCAGCATTTT.

This clonotype was recorded only once. The rearrangement uses TRBV6-2 or TRBV6-3 and TRBJ2-1; D gene uncertain. This CDR3 has 15 residues. Germline V gene sequence: CDR1 MNHEY, CDR2 SVGEGT. V was clipped by 6 bases and J by 2 bases, with 14 bases between them. The CDR3 region is CASRSIVTPYNEQFF. CDR3 coding DNA: TGTGCCAGCAGGTCTATAGTAACCCCCTACAATGAGCAGTTCTTC.

The count of this clonotype is one. This rearrangement joins TRBV15 to TRBJ2-5, with D perhaps TRBD2 (7 bases). Germline V gives CDR1 LNHNV, CDR2 YYDKDF (reference sequence). The CDR3 loop spans 16 amino acids. V was clipped by 2 bases and J by 5 bases, with 18 bases between them. CDR3 protein: CATSRKGGGASETQYF. Here the CDR3 DNA reads TGTGCCACCAGCAGAAAGGGAGGGGGGGCCTCGGAGACCCAGTACTTC.

This clonotype has a count of ten or more. An end of the junction differs from the germline gene, which may be a read error. This chain joins TRBV12-3 or TRBV12-4 and TRBJ2-1; D could derive from TRBD1 or TRBD2 (6 bases each). This CDR3 region has 13 residues. In nucleotides, the CDR3 is TGTGCCAGCACTTCAGGGGAGCGGGTGGAGCCGTTCTTC. This gives the protein CASTSGERVEPFF.

This clonotype was seen a handful of times. The chain has TRBV30 and TRBJ1-1; unclear D gene. V lost 3 bases, J lost 2 bases, and 7 bases lay in between. Germline CDR1 GTSNPN, CDR2 SVGIG (reference sequence). CDR3 length equals 12 residues. CDR3 nucleotides: TGTGCCTGGAGCCATGGTAACACTGAAGCTTTCTTT. Protein sequence: CAWSHGNTEAFF.

This clonotype was counted between two and nine times. The chain combines TRBV2 with TRBJ2-7, with 7 bases lining up with TRBD1. Losses at the gene ends were 4 bases for V and 7 bases for J; bases not matched to a gene: 7. Germline V gives CDR1 SNHLY, CDR2 FYNNEI. The CDR3 runs 13 residues. The CDR3 spells CASSGQGSSEQYF. The CDR3 nucleotides are TGTGCCAGCAGTGGACAGGGCAGTTCGGAGCAGTACTTC.

The V and J genes are TRBV7-6 and TRBJ2-5; the match to TRBD2 covers 11 bases. Germline-derived CDR1 and CDR2 are SGHVS and FNYEAQ. The CDR3 has 19 amino acids. Trimming removed 1 base from V and 3 bases from J; junction bases left unmatched: 13. CDR3 loop: CASSLGLAGGLVGKETQYF. CDR3 coding DNA: TGTGCCAGCAGCTTAGGGCTAGCGGGGGGCCTCGTGGGCAAAGAGACCCAGTACTTC.

This clonotype was picked up a small number of times. V usage is TRBV20-1 and J usage is TRBJ2-1; D remains unclear. Trimming pared 3 bases from V and 6 bases from J, leaving 21 bases between. CDR3 size: 16 residues. Germline V gene lookup returns CDR1 DFQATT and CDR2 SNEGSKA (reference sequence). This CDR3 reads CSASLDVAAIFNEQFF. Written as DNA, the CDR3 is TGCAGTGCTAGCCTTGATGTTGCAGCTATCTTCAATGAGCAGTTCTTC.

V is TRBV7-2 and J is TRBJ2-4; tentatively, D is TRBD2 (5 bases). V was trimmed by 5 bases and J by 8 bases, leaving 16 bases between them. Per germline, CDR1 SGHTA and CDR2 FQGNSA. The CDR3 covers 14 residues. CDR3 nucleotide sequence: TGTGCCAGCAGCCCTAGGGCCTGGGGAGACATTCAGTACTTC. Protein sequence: CASSPRAWGDIQYF.

The chain is built from TRBV5-1 and TRBJ2-7; 7 bases are a match to TRBD1. V was pared by 3 bases and J by 0 bases, with 9 bases of the junction left unmatched. This CDR3 comprises 16 residues. Per the germline V gene, CDR1 is SGHRS and CDR2 is YFSETQ. Here the CDR3 reads CASSSTAGTVSYEQYF. In DNA form, the CDR3 reads TGCGCCAGCAGCTCGACCGCCGGGACAGTCTCCTACGAGCAGTACTTC.